The 26 T cell receptor beta chains presented below share a single source sample, sequenced in a study of control samples from healthy donors and cancer patients. Some clones are missing from TCRdb's copy, which holds only in-frame ones; the method was immunoSEQ multiplex PCR. The sample records under 200,000 clones, roughly 90% being singletons. Sequencing was performed on blood. The receptors here all came from a woman aged 30 to 39 in good health.

The V call is TRBV30, the J call TRBJ2-2, with 7 bases lining up with TRBD1. The CDR3 has 12 residues. The trim removed 8 bases at V and 6 bases at J, leaving 6 bases unmatched. Germline V gene sequence: CDR1 GTSNPN, CDR2 SVGIG (reference sequence). The CDR3 DNA sequence: TGTGCCGAAAGACAGGGACCCGGGGAGCTGTTTTTT. Its translation is CAERQGPGELFF.

In its sample, this clone was seen once. The chain couples TRBV4-2 to TRBJ2-7; perhaps D is TRBD1 or TRBD2 (6 bases each). This CDR3 region has 15 residues. CDR1 LGHNA and CDR2 YNFKEQ come from the germline V gene. V was clipped by 1 base and J by 6 bases, with 16 bases between them. For the CDR3, the DNA is TGTGCCAGCAGCCAAGTTTTAGGGGGGTCCGGCGAGCAGTACTTC. It is translated as CASSQVLGGSGEQYF.

The CDR3 region is CASSPGTGSYEQYF. CDR3 DNA: TGTGCCAGCAGTCCCGGGACAGGAAGCTACGAGCAGTACTTC. This chain links TRBV2 with TRBJ2-7; 8 bases are shared with TRBD1. Germline loops: CDR1 SNHLY, CDR2 FYNNEI. The CDR3 length is 14 residues. Unmatched junction bases numbered 6, after V lost 5 bases and J lost 3 bases.

The rearrangement joins TRBV20-1 to TRBJ2-3; TRBD2 matches at 8 bases. The V gene's germline CDR1 is DFQATT and CDR2 SNEGSKA (reference sequence). The V and J ends lost 3 bases and 0 bases, in that order; junction bases with no gene match: 5. This CDR3 is 15 amino acids long. CDR3 sequence: CSASASGSSTDTQYF. The CDR3 bases are TGCAGTGCTAGTGCCAGCGGGAGTAGCACAGATACGCAGTATTTT.

The chain employs TRBV18 and TRBJ2-7; unclear D gene. This CDR3 is 16 amino acids long. Germline CDR1 reads KGHSH; CDR2 reads LQKENI. Between the trimmed V and J ends, which lost 3 bases and 3 bases, there was a span of 18 bases. The CDR3 region is CASSPSAVPKNYEQYF. The DNA of the CDR3 is TGTGCCAGCTCACCTTCGGCGGTGCCAAAAAACTACGAGCAGTACTTC.

The chain carries TRBV4-2 and TRBJ2-7; D not resolved. Trimming stripped 1 base from V and 3 bases from J, with 4 bases between. Germline CDR1 and CDR2: LGHNA and YNFKEQ. The CDR3 covers 12 residues. The CDR3 spells CASSQGLYEQYF. The CDR3, as DNA: TGTGCCAGCAGCCAAGGGCTCTACGAGCAGTACTTC.

The V and J genes are TRBV7-9 and TRBJ1-5; no clear D. This CDR3 has 14 residues. The germline gives CDR1 SEHNR, CDR2 FQNEAQ (reference sequence). V dropped 4 bases and J dropped 3 bases, with 10 bases sitting between them. The DNA of the CDR3 is TGTGCCAGCAGCTCTGACGAAAACAATCAGCCCCAGCATTTT. Protein product: CASSSDENNQPQHF.

This clone occurred once. The V call is TRBV23-1, the J call TRBJ2-7; 12 nucleotides match TRBD1. TRBV23-1 is assigned to the ORF class and has an uncertain function. The V gene end was trimmed by 9 bases and the J gene end by 9 bases; junction bases not matched to a gene: 15. CDR3 length: 15 residues. The CDR3 reads CASTRPGQGAMWQYF. The DNA for the CDR3 is TGCGCCAGTACCCGCCCGGGACAGGGGGCAATGTGGCAGTACTTC.

This clone was found once. The J gene is TRBJ2-1, the V gene TRBV11-2; D call uncertain. Germline-derived CDR1 and CDR2 are SGHAT and FQNNGV. This CDR3 spans 13 amino acids. Trimming cost V 0 bases and J 9 bases, with 9 bases left between them. The CDR3 coding sequence is TGTGCCAGCAGCTTAGATAGAAAGGGTGAGCAGTTCTTC. As protein: CASSLDRKGEQFF.

This clone was detected only once. This rearrangement joins TRBV3-1 (or the pseudogene TRBV3-2) to TRBJ2-5; D is undetermined. The CDR3 spans 13 residues. Trimming took off 5 bases at V and 10 bases at J, with 17 bases between the two ends. Germline lookup yields CDR1 LGHDT and CDR2 YNNKEL (reference sequence). CDR3 amino acids: CASSSIISGDQYF. DNA for the CDR3: TGTGCCAGCAGCAGCATAATAAGTGGGGACCAGTACTTC.

The V call is TRBV7-9, the J call TRBJ2-5; 9 bases map to TRBD1. Germline values: CDR1 SEHNR, CDR2 FQNEAQ (reference sequence). There are 16 residues in the CDR3. The trim removed 1 base at V and 5 bases at J, leaving 8 bases unmatched. In nucleotides, the CDR3 is TGTGCCAGCAGCTTAGTTTGGGGACAGGGTGATGAGACCCAGTACTTC. It encodes CASSLVWGQGDETQYF.

This clone was observed a single time. This chain joins TRBV6-4 and TRBJ2-1; 8 nucleotides align to TRBD2. The J segment lost 3 bases and the V segment lost 6 bases, leaving 10 bases of the junction unmatched. CDR1 is MRHNA, CDR2 SNTAGT, per germline. The CDR3 has 16 residues. CDR3: CASSEGGGRLYNEQFF. CDR3 DNA: TGTGCCAGCAGCGAGGGTGGCGGGAGGCTCTACAATGAGCAGTTCTTC.

The CDR3 bases are TGCAGCGTTGTCAGGGAAATTGGCTACACCTTC. Its translation is CSVVREIGYTF. This chain joins TRBV29-1 and TRBJ1-2; D possibly corresponds to TRBD1 (5 bases). Deletions cut 4 bases from V and 7 bases from J, with 10 bases between. The germline V gene encodes CDR1 SQVTM and CDR2 ANQGSEA. There are 11 residues in the CDR3.

This clone was recorded a few times. The rearrangement uses TRBV4-1 and TRBJ2-5; 8 bases map to TRBD2. CDR1 and CDR2 from the germline V gene are MGHRA and YSYEKL. This CDR3 is 15 amino acids long. Trimming took 1 base from V and 6 from J; bases not matched to a gene: 7. The CDR3 sequence: CASSQVTSGDKTQYF. CDR3 coding DNA: TGCGCCAGCAGCCAAGTCACTAGCGGCGATAAGACCCAGTACTTC.

The gene calls are TRBV4-1 and TRBJ2-7; D may correspond to TRBD1 or TRBD2 (5 bases each). V was shortened by 0 bases and J by 5 bases, with 17 bases between the two germline ends. This CDR3 is built from 16 residues. CDR1 is MGHRA and CDR2 is YSYEKL in the germline V gene. The CDR3: CASSQDRSRGVHEQYF. The CDR3 DNA sequence: TGCGCCAGCAGCCAAGACCGAAGTCGAGGGGTGCACGAGCAGTACTTC.

The chain has TRBV27 and TRBJ1-3; possibly TRBD1 for D (6 bases). Germline-derived CDR1 and CDR2 are MNHEY and SMNVEV (reference sequence). The V and J ends lost 5 bases and 3 bases respectively, with 17 bases between them. The CDR3 extends over 16 amino acids. The chain's CDR3 is CASSTRGGISGNTIYF. The CDR3 DNA sequence: TGTGCCAGCAGTACCCGAGGGGGAATAAGTGGAAACACCATATATTTT.

This clone was seen a handful of times. The gene calls are TRBV18 and TRBJ2-5; a possible D gene is TRBD2 (6 bases). V lost 0 bases and J 9 bases, leaving 14 bases between the germline ends. Germline CDR1 KGHSH, CDR2 LQKENI. This CDR3 has 14 amino acids. The CDR3 DNA reads TGTGCCAGCTCACCACCGGGCCTTAGGGAGGCCCAGTACTTC. Translating gives CASSPPGLREAQYF. Variable domain in full (rest from reference TRBV18 and TRBJ2-5): NAGVMQNPRHLVRRRGQEARLRCSPMKGHSHVYWYRQLPEEGLKFMVYLQKENIIDESGMPKERFSAEFPKEGPSILRIQQVVRGDSAAYFCASSPPGLREAQYFGPGTRLLVL.

V is TRBV28 and J is TRBJ1-5; D is undetermined. V lost 3 bases and J lost 7, with 13 bases in between. The CDR3 runs to 14 residues. Per germline, CDR1 MDHEN and CDR2 SYDVKM. The DNA of the CDR3 is TGTGCCAGCAGTTTTAGTAGGGCTAGCCAGCCCCAGCATTTT. Translated: CASSFSRASQPQHF.

This clone was found once. This rearrangement joins TRBV28 to TRBJ1-3; D is unresolved. This CDR3 has 15 residues. V lost 4 bases and J lost 4, with 14 bases in between. Germline V gene sequence: CDR1 MDHEN, CDR2 SYDVKM. The CDR3 sequence is CASSSPGSAGNTIYF. For the CDR3, the DNA is TGTGCCAGCAGTTCCCCCGGGAGCGCCGGAAACACCATATATTTT.

On this clone: The junction departs from the called germline gene at one end, perhaps through a read error. This sequence joins TRBV2 and TRBJ2-1; D is perhaps TRBD1 (5 bases). Germline V CDR1 and CDR2: SNHLY, FYNNEI. The CDR3 loop spans 14 amino acids. The CDR3 loop is CVSKGPPFYNEQFF. CDR3 bases: TGTGTCAGCAAGGGGCCACCCTTTTACAATGAGCAGTTCTTC.

Remarks on this clone: One end of the junction fails to match germline, which may point to a read error. The J gene is TRBJ1-3, the V gene TRBV28; D is uncertain. Germline lookup yields CDR1 MDHEN and CDR2 SYDVKM. The CDR3 is 14 residues long. Here the CDR3 reads CVSSSSSSGNTIYF. In DNA form, the CDR3 reads TGTGTCAGCAGCTCTAGCAGCTCTGGAAACACCATATATTTT.

The chain is built from TRBV28 and TRBJ2-3; 7 positions match TRBD2. The CDR3 runs 15 residues. V shed 7 bases, J shed 2 bases, and the junction held 9 bases outside the gene matches. Per the germline V gene, CDR1 is MDHEN and CDR2 is SYDVKM. CDR3 bases: TGTGCCAGCATTAGTGGGCGGGAGACCACAGATACGCAGTATTTT. This translates into CASISGRETTDTQYF.

This sequence joins TRBV2 and TRBJ2-7; 10 positions agree with TRBD1. CDR1 SNHLY and CDR2 FYNNEI come from the germline V gene. This CDR3 comprises 12 residues. Trimming cost V 6 bases and J 7 bases; bases outside gene matches: 3. The CDR3 bases are TGTGCCAGCAGCGGACAGGGGGGAGAGCAGTACTTC. This codes for CASSGQGGEQYF.

V and J are TRBV5-8 and TRBJ1-6, with 7 nucleotides matching TRBD1. The ends lost 0 bases at V and 9 bases at J; junction bases unmatched: 6. CDR1 is SGHTS, CDR2 YDEGEE, per germline. This CDR3 has 15 amino acids. The CDR3 region is CASSLVDRALSPLHF. CDR3 bases: TGTGCCAGCAGCTTGGTAGACAGGGCTCTTTCACCCCTCCACTTT.

The chain recombines TRBV6-5 with TRBJ1-3; TRBD1 might be the D (5 bases). V was shortened by 2 bases and J by 4 bases, with 9 bases between the two germline ends. Per the germline V gene, CDR1 is MNHEY and CDR2 is SVGAGI. This CDR3 region has 14 residues. Here the CDR3 reads CASSYDSRGNTIYF. CDR3 sequence (DNA): TGTGCCAGCAGTTACGACAGTAGAGGAAACACCATATATTTT.

In this sample, this clone turned up once. V is TRBV6-5 and J is TRBJ2-7; a weak D match, TRBD1 (5 bases). V was pared by 0 bases and J by 2 bases, with 14 bases between. There are 16 residues in the CDR3. Germline V CDR1 and CDR2: MNHEY, SVGAGI. CDR3 residues: CASSYSMGPGPYEQYF. CDR3 sequence (DNA): TGTGCCAGCAGTTACTCGATGGGGCCCGGACCCTACGAGCAGTACTTC.